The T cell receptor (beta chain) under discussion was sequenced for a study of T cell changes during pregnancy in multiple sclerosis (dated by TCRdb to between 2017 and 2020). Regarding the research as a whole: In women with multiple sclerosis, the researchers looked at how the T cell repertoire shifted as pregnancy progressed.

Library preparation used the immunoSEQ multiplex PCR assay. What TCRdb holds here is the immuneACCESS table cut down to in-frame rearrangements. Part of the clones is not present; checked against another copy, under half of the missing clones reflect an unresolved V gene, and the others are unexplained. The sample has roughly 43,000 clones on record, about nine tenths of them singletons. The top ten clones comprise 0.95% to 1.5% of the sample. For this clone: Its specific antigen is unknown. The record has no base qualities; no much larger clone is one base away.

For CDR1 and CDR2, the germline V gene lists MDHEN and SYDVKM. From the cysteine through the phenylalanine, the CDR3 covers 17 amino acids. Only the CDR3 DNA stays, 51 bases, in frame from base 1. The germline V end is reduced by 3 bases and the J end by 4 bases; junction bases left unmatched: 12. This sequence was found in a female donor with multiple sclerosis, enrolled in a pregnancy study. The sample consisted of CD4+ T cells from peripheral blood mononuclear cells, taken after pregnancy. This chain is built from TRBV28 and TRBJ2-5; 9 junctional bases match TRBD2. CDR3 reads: CASSFLQGRGGGETQYF. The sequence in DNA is TGTGCCAGCAGTTTCCTCCAGGGTCGCGGGGGGGGAGAGACCCAGTACTTC.